This T cell receptor beta chain is drawn from a study of T cells in tuberculosis. With 4 bases clipped from V and 4 bases from J, the junction kept 6 bases outside the gene matches. Germline assignment: CDR1 SGDLS and CDR2 YYNGEE. There are 15 residues in the CDR3. Libraries were prepared by immunoSEQ multiplex PCR; TCRdb keeps only in-frame clonotypes and omits some of them. This table has about 36,000 clones, 85% to 95% appearing once. The chain links TRBV9 to TRBJ1-2; the match to TRBD1 covers 11 bases. Sequencing was carried out using PBMCs. This receptor was identified in a donor aged 10 to 29 with latent tuberculosis or without tuberculosis infection. CDR3 residues: CASSLGQGALYGYTF. CDR3 DNA sequence: TGTGCCAGCAGCCTTGGACAGGGGGCCCTCTATGGCTACACCTTC.